Each of the 14 T cell receptor beta chains below was sequenced from the same sample in a study of blood T cell repertoires in COVID-19. Using immunoSEQ multiplex PCR, the repertoire was profiled, and TCRdb retains in-frame clones only, with some absent. Of approximately 230,000 clones in the sample, about 80% are singletons; the top ten hold about 5.3%. Sequencing was performed on peripheral blood. These receptors were taken from a woman at least 80 years old with active or convalescent COVID-19.

This sequence joins TRBV6-5 and TRBJ1-5; 9 nucleotides line up with TRBD1. The V gene end was trimmed by 7 bases and the J gene end by 4 bases; junction bases not matched to a gene: 8. The CDR3 runs to 15 residues. Per germline, CDR1 MNHEY and CDR2 SVGAGI. DNA for the CDR3: TGTGCCAGCACCTCAACAGGGGGCGGTAATCAGCCCCAGCATTTT. Translating it yields CASTSTGGGNQPQHF.

This chain links TRBV20-1 with TRBJ1-1, with D perhaps TRBD1 (5 bases). This CDR3 contains 11 residues. Trimming took off 3 bases at V and 6 bases at J, with 8 bases between the two ends. CDR1 is DFQATT and CDR2 is SNEGSKA in the germline V gene (reference sequence). The CDR3 reads CSASPTAEAFF. The CDR3 region has the DNA TGCAGTGCTAGTCCGACAGCTGAAGCTTTCTTT.

This clone is a singleton in its sample. The CDR3 here is CASSLTTARQYF. The CDR3 nucleotides are TGTGCCAGCAGCCTGACTACCGCGAGGCAGTACTTC. J is TRBJ2-7 and V is TRBV13; D perhaps matches TRBD2 (5 bases). The CDR3 runs 12 residues. Germline V gives CDR1 PRHDT, CDR2 FYEKMQ (reference sequence). The V and J ends lost 5 bases and 9 bases respectively, with 14 bases between them.

The J gene is TRBJ2-3, the V gene TRBV4-1, with TRBD2 matching 14 bases. V lost 0 bases to trimming and J lost 4 bases; unmatched junction nucleotides: 9. CDR1 and CDR2 from the germline V gene are MGHRA and YSYEKL. The CDR3 spans 19 residues. The CDR3 protein is CASSQEGLAGVFPPDTQYF. DNA for the CDR3: TGCGCCAGCAGCCAAGAGGGACTAGCGGGAGTGTTTCCCCCAGATACGCAGTATTTT.

The rearrangement joins TRBV2 to TRBJ1-6; 10 bases map to TRBD1. Germline V gene data show CDR1 as SNHLY and CDR2 as FYNNEI. V lost 8 bases and J lost 9; bases outside the gene matches: 1. The length of the CDR3 is 12 residues. The DNA of the CDR3 is TGTGCCAGCGGGACAGGGGTTTCACCCCTCCACTTT. This translates into CASGTGVSPLHF.

The gene calls are TRBV19 and TRBJ1-1; 7 positions agree with TRBD1. V gave up 6 bases and J gave up 0 bases; unmatched junction bases: 4. CDR1 and CDR2 (germline): LNHDA, SQIVND (reference sequence). The length of the CDR3 is 14 residues. For the CDR3, the DNA is TGTGCCAGTAGCTACAGGGGAATGAACACTGAAGCTTTCTTT. Amino acids: CASSYRGMNTEAFF.

V usage is TRBV29-1 and J usage is TRBJ1-2; 9 bases are a match to TRBD1. J was trimmed by 8 bases and V by 6 bases; bases with no gene match: 7. The germline V gene encodes CDR1 SQVTM and CDR2 ANQGSEA. The CDR3 spans 12 residues. The CDR3 protein is CSVRGQGKGYTF. CDR3 DNA sequence: TGCAGCGTACGGGGACAGGGCAAAGGCTACACCTTC.

This chain connects TRBV5-1 to TRBJ2-3; D is undetermined. This CDR3 has 12 residues. Trimming shortened V by 5 bases and J by 0 bases, and 4 bases separated the two germline ends. Looked up from germline, CDR1 is SGHRS and CDR2 is YFSETQ. The CDR3 DNA reads as TGCGCCAGCAGGAGCAGCACAGATACGCAGTATTTT. It translates to CASRSSTDTQYF.

The rearrangement joins TRBV6-2 or TRBV6-3 to TRBJ1-5, with unresolved D. Between the trimmed V and J ends, which lost 5 bases and 6 bases, there was a span of 5 bases. This CDR3 is 11 amino acids long. Germline V lookup: CDR1 MNHEY, CDR2 SVGEGT. The CDR3 here is CASSNGQPQHF. The CDR3 DNA follows: TGTGCCAGCAGTAACGGTCAGCCCCAGCATTTT.

This clone was seen more than once but under ten times. V and J are TRBV7-9 and TRBJ1-6; D not resolved. This CDR3 is 12 amino acids long. Trimming stripped 6 bases from V and 8 bases from J, with 8 bases between. The V gene's germline CDR1 is SEHNR and CDR2 FQNEAQ (reference sequence). This CDR3 is CASSWEDSPLHF. The CDR3 DNA follows: TGTGCCAGCAGTTGGGAGGATTCACCCCTCCACTTT.

The chain carries TRBV5-1 and TRBJ2-1, with TRBD1 matching 9 bases. Looked up from germline, CDR1 is SGHRS and CDR2 is YFSETQ. V shed 7 bases and J 8 bases; nucleotides not matched to a gene: 10. The CDR3 extends over 14 amino acids. The CDR3, as DNA: TGCGCCAGCCGATTGGGACAGGGATTTGATGAGCAGTTCTTC. Protein: CASRLGQGFDEQFF. Filled out from reference TRBV5-1 and TRBJ2-1, the complete variable domain reads KAGVTQTPRYLIKTRGQQVTLSCSPISGHRSVSWYQQTPGQGLQFLFEYFSETQRNKGNFPGRFSGRQFSNSRSEMNVSTLELGDSALYLCASRLGQGFDEQFFGPGTRLTVL.

This chain links TRBV6-1 with TRBJ2-2, with unresolved D. Germline CDR1 and CDR2: MNHNS and SASEGT. Trimming left V 5 bases short and J 6 bases short, with 7 bases between. The CDR3 contains 12 residues. CDR3 in DNA: TGTGCCAGCAGTTCCTCCTCCGGGGAGCTGTTTTTT. Encoded protein: CASSSSSGELFF.

This chain joins TRBV2 and TRBJ2-5; TRBD1 agrees at 11 bases. This CDR3 is 15 amino acids long. V was pared by 6 bases and J by 0 bases, with 3 bases of the junction left unmatched. Germline CDR1 is SNHLY and CDR2 is FYNNEI. The CDR3 protein is CASRGTGGNQETQYF. The CDR3 region has the DNA TGTGCCAGCAGAGGGACAGGGGGTAACCAAGAGACCCAGTACTTC.

V is TRBV19 and J is TRBJ2-5; tentatively, D is TRBD2 (5 bases). V was shortened by 3 bases and J by 1 base, with 15 bases between the two germline ends. CDR3 size: 16 residues. From germline, CDR1 is LNHDA and CDR2 SQIVND (reference sequence). CDR3 region: CASSMSRSGVQETQYF. The CDR3 bases are TGTGCCAGTAGTATGAGTAGAAGCGGAGTCCAAGAGACCCAGTACTTC.